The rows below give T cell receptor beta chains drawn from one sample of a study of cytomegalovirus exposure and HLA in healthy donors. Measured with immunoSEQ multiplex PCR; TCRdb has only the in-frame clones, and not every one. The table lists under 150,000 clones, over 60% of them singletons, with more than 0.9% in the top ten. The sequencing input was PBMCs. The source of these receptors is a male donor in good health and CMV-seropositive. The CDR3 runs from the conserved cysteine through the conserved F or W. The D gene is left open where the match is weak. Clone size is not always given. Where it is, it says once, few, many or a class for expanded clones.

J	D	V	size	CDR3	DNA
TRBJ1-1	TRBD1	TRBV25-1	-	CASSDVRYQGGNTEAFF	TGTGCCAGCAGTGACGTAAGATATCAGGGGGGAAACACTGAAGCTTTCTTT
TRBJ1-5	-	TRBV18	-	CASSPRAGREPQHF	TGTGCCAGCTCACCACGGGCAGGCCGAGAGCCCCAGCATTTT
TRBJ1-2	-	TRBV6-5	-	CASSYSSQRGGYTF	TGTGCCAGCAGTTACTCGTCGCAGCGCGGGGGCTACACCTTC
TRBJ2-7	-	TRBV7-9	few	CASSSRSMEQYF	TGTGCCAGCAGCTCCCGGTCTATGGAGCAGTACTTC
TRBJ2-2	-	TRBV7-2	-	CASSLASRGRGSPGELFF	TGTGCCAGCAGCTTAGCGTCTAGAGGTCGGGGAAGCCCCGGGGAGCTGTTTTTT
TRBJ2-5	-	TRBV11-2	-	CASSFLSGGPPKTQYF	TGTGCCAGCAGCTTTTTATCCGGGGGGCCCCCCAAGACCCAGTACTTC
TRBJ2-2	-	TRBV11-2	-	CASSLVRGSFTGELFF	TGTGCCAGCAGCTTAGTTCGTGGGAGCTTCACCGGGGAGCTGTTTTTT
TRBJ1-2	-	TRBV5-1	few	CASSFSRVDGYTF	TGCGCCAGCAGCTTCAGCAGGGTTGATGGCTACACCTTC
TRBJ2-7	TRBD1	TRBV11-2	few	CASSAYRGGYEQYF	TGTGCCAGCAGCGCCTACAGGGGTGGATACGAGCAGTACTTC
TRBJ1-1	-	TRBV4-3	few	CASSQTGWNTEAFF	TGCGCCAGCAGCCAAACAGGGTGGAACACTGAAGCTTTCTTT
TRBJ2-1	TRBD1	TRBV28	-	CASSFSSGQGHNEQFF	TGTGCCAGCAGTTTCTCTTCGGGACAGGGACACAATGAGCAGTTCTTC
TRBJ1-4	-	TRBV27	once	CASSLMSGPNEKLFF	TGTGCCAGCAGTTTAATGTCAGGCCCCAATGAAAAACTGTTTTTT
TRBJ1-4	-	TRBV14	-	CASSPSRTDSNEKLFF	TGTGCCAGCAGCCCCTCACGGACAGATTCTAATGAAAAACTGTTTTTT
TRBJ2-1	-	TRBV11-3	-	CASSITYNEQFF	TGTGCCAGCAGCATTACCTACAATGAGCAGTTCTTC
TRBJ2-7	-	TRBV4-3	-	CASSQETRYEQYF	TGCGCCAGCAGCCAGGAGACTAGATACGAGCAGTACTTC
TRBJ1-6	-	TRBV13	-	CASSLRVNNSPLHF	TGTGCCAGCAGCTTGAGGGTTAATAATTCACCCCTCCACTTT
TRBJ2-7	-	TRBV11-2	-	CASSLDGQTSYEQYF	TGTGCCAGCAGCTTAGACGGACAGACCTCCTACGAGCAGTACTTC
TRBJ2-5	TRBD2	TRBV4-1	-	CASSQNPLAGGETQYF	TGCGCCAGCAGCCAAAACCCACTAGCGGGGGGCGAGACCCAGTACTTC
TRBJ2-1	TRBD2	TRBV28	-	CASSLWAGDGNEQFF	TGTGCCAGCAGTTTATGGGCGGGAGACGGGAATGAGCAGTTCTTC
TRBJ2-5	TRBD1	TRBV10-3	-	CATSDRGGETQYF	TGTGCCACCTCTGACAGGGGGGGGGAGACCCAGTACTTC
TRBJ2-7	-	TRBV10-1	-	CASRGRDNEQYF	TGCGCCAGCAGGGGCAGGGACAACGAGCAGTACTTC
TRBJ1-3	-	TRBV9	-	CASSVDLGNTIYF	TGTGCCAGCAGCGTAGATCTAGGAAACACCATATATTTT
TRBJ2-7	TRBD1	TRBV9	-	CASSAGTGGFYEQYF	TGTGCCAGCAGCGCCGGGACAGGGGGTTTCTACGAGCAGTACTTC
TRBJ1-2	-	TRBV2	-	CASSDELFLFGYTF	TGTGCCAGCAGTGATGAGCTTTTCCTCTTTGGCTACACCTTC
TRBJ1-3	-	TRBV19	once	CASSAGVSGNTIYF	TGTGCCAGTAGTGCAGGGGTCTCTGGAAACACCATATATTTT
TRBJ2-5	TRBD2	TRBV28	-	CASSLGAGELRETQYF	TGTGCCAGCAGTTTAGGAGCGGGAGAACTTAGAGAGACCCAGTACTTC
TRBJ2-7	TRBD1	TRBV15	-	CATSRLGAGTGVNEQYF	TGTGCCACCAGCAGACTAGGAGCCGGGACAGGGGTGAATGAGCAGTACTTC
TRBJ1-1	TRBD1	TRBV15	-	CATSRDGTGVTEAFF	TGTGCCACCAGCAGAGATGGGACAGGGGTCACTGAAGCTTTCTTT
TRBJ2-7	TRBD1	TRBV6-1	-	CASSAGTGGSYEQYF	TGTGCCAGCAGTGCCGGGACAGGGGGCTCCTACGAGCAGTACTTC
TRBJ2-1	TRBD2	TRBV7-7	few	CASSLGTSGGDEQFF	TGTGCTAGCAGCTTAGGTACTAGCGGGGGGGATGAGCAGTTCTTC
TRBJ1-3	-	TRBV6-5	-	CASSFGTASGNTIYF	TGTGCCAGCAGTTTCGGGACTGCCTCTGGAAACACCATATATTTT
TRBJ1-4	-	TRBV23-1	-	CASSQSGPQGDSEKLFF	TGCGCCAGCAGTCAATCAGGCCCCCAAGGAGATTCGGAAAAACTGTTTTTT
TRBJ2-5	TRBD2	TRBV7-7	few	CASSLVLGLNSGTQYF	TGTGCTAGCAGCTTAGTCCTGGGACTAAATTCGGGAACCCAGTACTTC
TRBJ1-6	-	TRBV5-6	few	CASSLRRGTHNSPLHF	TGTGCCAGCAGCTTGAGGCGCGGGACCCACAATTCACCCCTCCACTTT
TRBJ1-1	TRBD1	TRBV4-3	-	CASSPTTGRTEAFF	TGCGCCAGCAGCCCCACGACAGGGAGGACTGAAGCTTTCTTT
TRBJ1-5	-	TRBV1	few	CTSRRQGNQPQHF	TGCACCAGCAGGAGACAGGGCAATCAGCCCCAGCATTTT
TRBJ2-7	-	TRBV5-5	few	CASSSGIYEQYF	TGTGCCAGCAGCTCAGGGATTTACGAGCAGTACTTC
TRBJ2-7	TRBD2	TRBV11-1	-	CASSLALGGFEQYF	TGTGCCAGCAGCTTAGCGCTGGGGGGGTTCGAGCAGTACTTC
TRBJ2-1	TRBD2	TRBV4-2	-	CASSPLAGDYNEQFF	TGTGCCAGCAGCCCGTTAGCGGGGGACTACAATGAGCAGTTCTTC
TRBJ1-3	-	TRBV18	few	CASSPYMDSSGNTIYF	TGTGCCAGCTCACCATACATGGACAGCTCTGGAAACACCATATATTTT
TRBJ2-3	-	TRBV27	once	CATAGLALTDTQYF	TGCGCCACTGCGGGACTTGCCCTCACAGATACGCAGTATTTT
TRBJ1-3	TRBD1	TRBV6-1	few	CASSQGGFGNTIYF	TGTGCCAGCAGCCAAGGGGGCTTTGGAAACACCATATATTTT
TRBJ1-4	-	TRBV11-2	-	CASSSVEQGSPTNEKLFF	TGTGCCAGCAGCTCAGTAGAACAGGGTTCCCCAACTAATGAAAAACTGTTTTTT
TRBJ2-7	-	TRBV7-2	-	CASSLDLAGVGEQYF	TGTGCCAGCAGCTTAGATTTGGCAGGGGTAGGCGAGCAGTACTTC
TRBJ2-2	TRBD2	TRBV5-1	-	CASSLFLAGTLESGELFF	TGCGCCAGCAGCTTGTTTCTAGCGGGAACCCTTGAGAGCGGGGAGCTGTTTTTT
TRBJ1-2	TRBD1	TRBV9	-	CASSTPTGGVDGYTF	TGTGCCAGCAGCACCCCGACAGGGGGAGTGGATGGCTACACCTTC
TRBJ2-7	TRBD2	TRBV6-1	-	CASTPLSGGADEQYF	TGTGCCAGCACCCCTTTGAGCGGGGGGGCGGACGAGCAGTACTTC
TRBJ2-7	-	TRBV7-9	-	CASSFNPDEQYF	TGTGCCAGCAGCTTTAATCCCGACGAGCAGTACTTC
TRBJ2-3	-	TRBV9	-	CASSSQPTLAIDTQYF	TGTGCCAGCAGCTCCCAACCGACACTTGCGATAGATACGCAGTATTTT
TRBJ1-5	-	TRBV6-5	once	CASSYSQGSNQPQHF	TGTGCCAGCAGTTACTCTCAGGGTAGCAATCAGCCCCAGCATTTT
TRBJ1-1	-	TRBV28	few	CASSRRVGTEAFF	TGTGCCAGCAGCCGGAGGGTGGGCACTGAAGCTTTCTTT
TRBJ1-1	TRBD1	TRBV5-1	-	CASSLAKTGGGHTEAFF	TGCGCCAGCAGCTTGGCAAAAACAGGGGGGGGGCACACTGAAGCTTTCTTT